Below are 4 T cell receptor beta chains sequenced from a single sample in a study of blood T cells in healthy people across ages. Primers used in a second PCR of roughly 6 to 11 cycles were a sample-barcoded 5' primer and a J-beta primer mix. TCRdb analysed the 5' RACE reads with MiXCR anew, one entry per CDR3 protein. The sample includes 1.6 million or so distinct CDR3 sequences, roughly 32% of them seen just once. The sample consisted of blood. All receptors come from a woman in her twenties or thirties in good health.

The genes are TRBV20-1 and TRBJ1-2, with D possibly being TRBD1 (6 bases). The CDR3 has 12 amino acids. The germline gives CDR1 DFQATT, CDR2 SNEGSKA (reference sequence). The germline V and J ends were trimmed by 1 base and 3 bases, with 6 bases remaining between them. The CDR3 is CSARGQDYGYTF. Here the CDR3 DNA reads TGCAGTGCTAGAGGACAGGACTATGGCTACACCTTC.

There are many counts of this clonotype. The chain carries TRBV7-7 and TRBJ2-7, with TRBD2 as a possible D gene (5 bases). The CDR3 totals 14 residues. Trimming removed 1 base from V and 5 bases from J, with 12 bases in between. Germline lookup yields CDR1 SSHAT and CDR2 FNYEAQ (reference sequence). This CDR3 reads CASSLGTGADEQYF. DNA of the CDR3: TGTGCCAGCAGCTTAGGGACTGGAGCTGACGAGCAGTACTTC.

This sequence joins TRBV29-1 and TRBJ1-2; D ambiguous. The CDR3 covers 10 residues. CDR1 SQVTM and CDR2 ANQGSEA come from the germline V gene. Trimming removed 5 bases from V and 8 bases from J, with 9 bases in between. The DNA for the CDR3 is TGCAGCGTTTGGGGTGTGGGCTACACCTTC. Translated, it gives CSVWGVGYTF. The variable domain in full, completed from reference TRBV29-1 and TRBJ1-2, reads SAVISQKPSRDICQRGTSLTIQCQVDSQVTMMFWYRQQPGQSLTLIATANQGSEATYESGFVIDKFPISRPNLTFSTLTVSNMSPEDSSIYLCSVWGVGYTFGSGTRLTVV.

The CDR3 loop reads CSVVRSKNIQYF. CDR3 coding DNA: TGCAGCGTTGTACGCTCCAAAAACATTCAGTACTTC. The genes are TRBV29-1 and TRBJ2-4; no clear D gene. Looked up from germline, CDR1 is SQVTM and CDR2 is ANQGSEA. CDR3 size: 12 residues. V was clipped by 4 bases and J by 2 bases, with 6 bases between them.